Sequencing of this TCR beta chain was carried out in a study of long-term antiretroviral therapy in people with HIV. Findings and caveats of the study: Post-treatment diversity went higher with ART but stayed below transplant donor controls.

Germline loops: CDR1 MNHNY, CDR2 SVGAGI (reference sequence). V was cut by 2 bases and J by 7 bases, with 15 bases left in between. CDR3 size: 15 residues. Notes on this clone: Its specificity is not known.

Runs used v3.0 of the immunoSEQ assay and were done at survey level. Some clones are missing from TCRdb's copy, which holds only in-frame ones; the method was immunoSEQ multiplex PCR. The repertoire includes just over 15,000 clones, about four fifths of them detected once, and about a sixth sits in the top ten. This TCR was sampled from a middle-aged man with HIV. The V and J genes are TRBV6-6 and TRBJ2-1; D tentatively fits TRBD1 or TRBD2 (6 bases each). The source was unsorted PBMCs, collected just before starting antiretroviral therapy. This CDR3 is CASSYPRERGNEQFF. The CDR3, as DNA: TGTGCCAGCAGTTACCCCCGGGAGAGGGGGAATGAGCAGTTCTTC.